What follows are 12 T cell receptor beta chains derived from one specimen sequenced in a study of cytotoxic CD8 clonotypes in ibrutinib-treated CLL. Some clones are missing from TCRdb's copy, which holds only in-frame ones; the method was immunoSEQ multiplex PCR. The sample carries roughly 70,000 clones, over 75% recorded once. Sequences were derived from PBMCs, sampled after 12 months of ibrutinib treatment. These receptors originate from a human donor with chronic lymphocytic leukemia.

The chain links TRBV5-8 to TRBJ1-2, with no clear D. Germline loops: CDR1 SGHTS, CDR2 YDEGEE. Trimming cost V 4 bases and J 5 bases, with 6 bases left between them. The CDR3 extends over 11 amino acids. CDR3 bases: TGTGCCAGCAGCGGATCTTATGGCTACACCTTC. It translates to CASSGSYGYTF. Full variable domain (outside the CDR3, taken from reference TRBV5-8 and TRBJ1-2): EAGVTQSPTHLIKTRGQQATLRCSPISGHTSVYWYQQALGLGLQFLLWYDEGEERNRGNFPPRFSGRQFPNYSSELNVNALELEDSALYLCASSGSYGYTFGSGTRLTVV.

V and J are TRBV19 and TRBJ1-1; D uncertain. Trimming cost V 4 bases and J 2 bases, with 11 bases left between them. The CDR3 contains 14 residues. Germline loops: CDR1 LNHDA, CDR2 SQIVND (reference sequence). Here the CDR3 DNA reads TGTGCCAGTAGTAAGGAGACTCCAAACACTGAAGCTTTCTTT. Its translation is CASSKETPNTEAFF.

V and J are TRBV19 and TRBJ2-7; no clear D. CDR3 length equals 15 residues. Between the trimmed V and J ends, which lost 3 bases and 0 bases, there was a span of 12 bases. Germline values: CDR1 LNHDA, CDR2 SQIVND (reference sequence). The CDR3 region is CASSIGVSVSYEQYF. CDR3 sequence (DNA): TGTGCCAGTAGTATCGGTGTCAGCGTCTCCTACGAGCAGTACTTC.

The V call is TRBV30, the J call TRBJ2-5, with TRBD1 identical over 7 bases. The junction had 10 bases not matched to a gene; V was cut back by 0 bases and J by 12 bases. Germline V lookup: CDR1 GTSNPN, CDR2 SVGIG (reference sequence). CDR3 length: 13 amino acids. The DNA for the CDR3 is TGTGCCTGGAGTGTTCTCTCGGGTACAGGGGAGTACTTC. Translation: CAWSVLSGTGEYF.

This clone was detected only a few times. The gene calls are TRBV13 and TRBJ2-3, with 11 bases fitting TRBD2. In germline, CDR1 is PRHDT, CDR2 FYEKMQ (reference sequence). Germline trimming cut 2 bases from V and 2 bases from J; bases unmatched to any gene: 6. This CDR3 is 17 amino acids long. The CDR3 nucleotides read TGTGCCAGCAGCTTACGTCTAGCGGGAGGCCTCACAGATACGCAGTATTTT. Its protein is CASSLRLAGGLTDTQYF. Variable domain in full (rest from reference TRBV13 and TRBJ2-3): AAGVIQSPRHLIKEKRETATLKCYPIPRHDTVYWYQQGPGQDPQFLISFYEKMQSDKGSIPDRFSAQQFSDYHSELNMSSLELGDSALYFCASSLRLAGGLTDTQYFGPGTRLTVL.

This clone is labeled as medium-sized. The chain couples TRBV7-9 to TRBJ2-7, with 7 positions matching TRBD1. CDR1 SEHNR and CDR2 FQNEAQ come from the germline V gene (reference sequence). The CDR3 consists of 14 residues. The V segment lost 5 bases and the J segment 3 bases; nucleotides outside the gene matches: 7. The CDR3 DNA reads TGTGCCAGCAGCCCGCCCCGGGACAGCTACGAGCAGTACTTC. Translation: CASSPPRDSYEQYF.

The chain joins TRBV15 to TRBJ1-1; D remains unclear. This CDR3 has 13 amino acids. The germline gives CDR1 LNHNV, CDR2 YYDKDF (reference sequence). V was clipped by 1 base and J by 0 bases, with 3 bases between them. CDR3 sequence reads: CATSRVLNTEAFF. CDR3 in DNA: TGTGCCACCAGCAGAGTGTTGAACACTGAAGCTTTCTTT. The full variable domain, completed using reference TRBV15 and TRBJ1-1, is DAMVIQNPRYQVTQFGKPVTLSCSQTLNHNVMYWYQQKSSQAPKLLFHYYDKDFNNEADTPDNFQSRRPNTSFCFLDIRSPGLGDTAMYLCATSRVLNTEAFFGQGTRLTVV.

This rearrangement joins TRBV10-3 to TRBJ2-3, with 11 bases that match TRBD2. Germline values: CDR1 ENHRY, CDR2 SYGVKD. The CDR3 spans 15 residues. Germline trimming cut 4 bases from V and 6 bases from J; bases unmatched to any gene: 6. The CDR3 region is CAISVAGGHGDTQYF. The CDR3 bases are TGTGCCATCAGTGTAGCGGGAGGGCATGGGGATACGCAGTATTTT.

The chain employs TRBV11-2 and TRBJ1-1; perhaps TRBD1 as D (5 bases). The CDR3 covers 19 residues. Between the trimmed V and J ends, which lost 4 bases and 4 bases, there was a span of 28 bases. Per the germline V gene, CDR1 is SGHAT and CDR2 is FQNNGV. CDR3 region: CASSSLTVRGQGVSTEAFF. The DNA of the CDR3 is TGTGCCAGCAGCTCACTAACAGTAAGGGGCCAGGGAGTTAGCACTGAAGCTTTCTTT.

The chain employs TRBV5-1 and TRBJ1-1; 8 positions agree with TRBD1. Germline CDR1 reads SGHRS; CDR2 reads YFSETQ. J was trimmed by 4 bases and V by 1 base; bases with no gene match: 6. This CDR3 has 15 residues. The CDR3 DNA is TGCGCCAGCAGCTTGATACAGGGGGGTGGCACTGAAGCTTTCTTT. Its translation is CASSLIQGGGTEAFF.

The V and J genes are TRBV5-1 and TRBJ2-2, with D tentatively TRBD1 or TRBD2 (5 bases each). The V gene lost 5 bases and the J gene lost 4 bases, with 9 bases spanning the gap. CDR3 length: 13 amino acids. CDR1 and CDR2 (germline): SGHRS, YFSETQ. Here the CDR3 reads CASSWDGTGELFF. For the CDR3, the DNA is TGCGCCAGCAGTTGGGACGGCACCGGGGAGCTGTTTTTT.

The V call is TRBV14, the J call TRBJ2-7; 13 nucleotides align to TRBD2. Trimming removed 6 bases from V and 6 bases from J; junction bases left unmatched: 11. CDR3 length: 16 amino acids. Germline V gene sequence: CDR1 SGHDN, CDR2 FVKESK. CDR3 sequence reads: CASSDITSGRAGEQYF. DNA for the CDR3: TGTGCCAGCAGTGATATTACTAGCGGGAGGGCTGGCGAGCAGTACTTC.